The sequence of this T cell receptor (beta chain) was determined in a study of OX40 agonist ivuxolimab in advanced cancers. Broadly, across the study: Ivuxolimab, which targeted the costimulatory receptor OX40 (CD134), was an agonistic, fully human IgG2 monoclonal antibody. The paper describes the monotherapy dose-escalation part (N = 52 patients) of the phase I trial of ivuxolimab. Among the approximately 54 dose-escalation patients, some 19 had hepatocellular carcinoma, approximately 15 melanoma, 9 renal cell carcinoma and 9 head and neck cancer. The dose-escalation cohort was over 70% male with a mean age of about 60 years, ranging from roughly 20 to 80. Peripheral TCRbeta sequencing aimed to test whether ivuxolimab altered TCR sequence diversity and caused clonal T-cell expansion. Partial responses occurred in three dose-escalation patients, of whom one had hepatocellular carcinoma and two had cutaneous melanoma. Patients were allowed to have had prior anti-PD-1, anti-PD-L1 or anti-CTLA-4 therapy, and approximately 40% of the dose-escalation patients had previously received checkpoint inhibitors. Intravenous ivuxolimab was administered to patients every 2 weeks at six dose levels: 0.01, 0.1, 0.3, 1.5, 3 and 10 mg/kg. Study-wide conclusions, independent of this receptor: At doses of 0.1 to 3.0 mg/kg, clonal expansion of both CD4+ and CD8+ blood T cells was observed from baseline to week 6. Low levels of normalized T-cell clonal expansion were also shown by some nonresponding patients. Which antigens the clonally expanded peripheral T cells were specific for was not determined. On average, CD8+ T cells showed more expanded clones than CD4+ T cells after ivuxolimab. In the 0.1-3.0 mg/kg groups, partial responders were among the patients with the lowest normalized peripheral clonal expansion, particularly in CD8+ T cells.

V is reduced by 2 bases and J by 9 bases, leaving a spacing of 14 bases between them. The germline V gene supplies CDR1 KGHSH and CDR2 LQKENI. The CDR3 measures 14 amino acids from cysteine to phenylalanine. The CDR3 DNA has 42 bases and is translated from base 1. Genomic DNA was extracted from sorted cells for sequencing of the TCRbeta CDR3 region. The immunoSEQ Assay was used to sequence the TCRbeta CDR3 regions. TCRdb retrieved this table from immuneACCESS and kept in-frame rearrangements only. Not all clones are present; in checked studies, unresolved V genes account for under half, and no reason is known for the remainder. The sample table records fewer than 25,000 clones; approximately 80% of these occur just once. 1.1% to 1.5% of the sample belongs to the ten largest clones. Notes on this clone: This clone's antigen is unknown. No qualities accompany the bases; no much larger clone lies one base away.

The trial excluded patients who had a history of autoimmune disease or were on systemic immunosuppression. In every dose cohort, peripheral blood was drawn for TCR sequencing at baseline, cycle 4 day 1, and cycle 7 day 1. Samples were obtained from an open-label, multicenter, first-in-human phase I dose-escalation trial of ivuxolimab. Adults with locally advanced or metastatic head and neck squamous cell, hepatocellular, melanoma or renal cell carcinoma were enrolled in the trial. Before TCR sequencing, CD4+ and CD8+ T cells were separately sorted from peripheral blood. Source: CD4+ or CD8+ T cells sorted from blood, taken in a trial of the OX40 agonist ivuxolimab. The clonotype was recovered from an adult with an advanced solid tumor such as melanoma, head and neck, liver or kidney cancer. This receptor chain uses TRBV18 and TRBJ1-5; D gene: possibly TRBD1, on 5 matching bases. The CDR3 amino acid sequence is: CASSPGADNGPQHF. The nucleotide sequence is given as TGTGCCAGCTCACCAGGGGCAGACAATGGGCCCCAGCATTTT.